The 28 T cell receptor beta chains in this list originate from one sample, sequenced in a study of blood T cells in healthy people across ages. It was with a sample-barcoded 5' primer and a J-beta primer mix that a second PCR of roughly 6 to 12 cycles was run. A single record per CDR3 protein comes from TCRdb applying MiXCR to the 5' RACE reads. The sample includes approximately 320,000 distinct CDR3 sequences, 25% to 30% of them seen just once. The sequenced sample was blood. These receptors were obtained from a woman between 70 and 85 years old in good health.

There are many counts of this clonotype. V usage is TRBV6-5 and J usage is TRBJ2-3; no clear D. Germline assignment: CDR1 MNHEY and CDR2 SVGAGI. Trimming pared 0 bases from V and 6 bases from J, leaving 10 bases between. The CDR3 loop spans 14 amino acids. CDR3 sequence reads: CASSYSGTGDTQYF. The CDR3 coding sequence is TGTGCCAGCAGTTACTCGGGAACCGGGGATACGCAGTATTTT.

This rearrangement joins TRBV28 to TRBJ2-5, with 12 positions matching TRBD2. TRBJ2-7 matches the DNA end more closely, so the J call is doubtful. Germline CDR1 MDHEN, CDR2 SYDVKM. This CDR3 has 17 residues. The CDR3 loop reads CASRPQTLAGGLYEQYF. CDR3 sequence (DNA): TGTGCCAGCAGGCCCCAAACCCTAGCGGGAGGGCTCTACGAGCAGTACTTC.

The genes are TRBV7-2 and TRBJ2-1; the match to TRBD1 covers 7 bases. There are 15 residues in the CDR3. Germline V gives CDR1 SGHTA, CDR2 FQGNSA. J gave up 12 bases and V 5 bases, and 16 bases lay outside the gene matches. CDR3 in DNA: TGTGCCAGCAGCCACGGGGACAGCAGGCCTAAGGTGCAGTTCTTC. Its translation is CASSHGDSRPKVQFF.

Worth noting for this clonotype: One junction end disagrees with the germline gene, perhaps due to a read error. CDR3 in amino acids: CASSSWDFTDTQYF. CDR3 in DNA: TGTGCCAGTAGTTCATGGGACTTCACAGATACGCAGTATTTT. The rearrangement uses TRBV28 and TRBJ2-3, with D maybe TRBD2 (6 bases). This CDR3 has 14 amino acids. Germline V gene sequence: CDR1 MDHEN, CDR2 SYDVKM.

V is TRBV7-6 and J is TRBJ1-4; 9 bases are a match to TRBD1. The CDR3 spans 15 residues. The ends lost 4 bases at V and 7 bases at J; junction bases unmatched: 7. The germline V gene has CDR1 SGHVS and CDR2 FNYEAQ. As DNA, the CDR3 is TGTGCCAGCAGCTCAACAGGGGGCGGGATTGAAAAACTGTTTTTT. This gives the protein CASSSTGGGIEKLFF.

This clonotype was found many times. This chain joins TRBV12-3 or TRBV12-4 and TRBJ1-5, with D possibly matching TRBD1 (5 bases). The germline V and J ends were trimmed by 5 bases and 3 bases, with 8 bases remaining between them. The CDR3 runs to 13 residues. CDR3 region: CASSRGDNQPQHF. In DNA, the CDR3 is TGTGCCAGCAGTAGGGGAGACAATCAGCCCCAGCATTTT.

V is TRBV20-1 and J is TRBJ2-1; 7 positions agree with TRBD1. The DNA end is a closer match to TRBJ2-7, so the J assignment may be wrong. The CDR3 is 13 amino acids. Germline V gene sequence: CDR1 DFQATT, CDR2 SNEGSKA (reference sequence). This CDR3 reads CSADRAVGYEQYF. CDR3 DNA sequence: TGCAGTGCAGACAGGGCGGTGGGCTACGAGCAGTACTTC.

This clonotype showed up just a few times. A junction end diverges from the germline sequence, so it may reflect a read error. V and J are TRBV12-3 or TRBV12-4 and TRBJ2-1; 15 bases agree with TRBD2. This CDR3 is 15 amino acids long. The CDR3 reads CASSYRGGTSGGPSF. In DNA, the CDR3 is TGTGCCAGCAGCTATAGGGGGGGGACTAGCGGGGGGCCGTCCTTC.

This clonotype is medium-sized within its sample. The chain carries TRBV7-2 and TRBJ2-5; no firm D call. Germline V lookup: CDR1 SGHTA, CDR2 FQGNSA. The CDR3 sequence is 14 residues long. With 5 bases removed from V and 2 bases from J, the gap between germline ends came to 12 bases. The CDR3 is CASSALGSQETQYF. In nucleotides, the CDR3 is TGTGCCAGCAGCGCCCTTGGAAGTCAAGAGACCCAGTACTTC.

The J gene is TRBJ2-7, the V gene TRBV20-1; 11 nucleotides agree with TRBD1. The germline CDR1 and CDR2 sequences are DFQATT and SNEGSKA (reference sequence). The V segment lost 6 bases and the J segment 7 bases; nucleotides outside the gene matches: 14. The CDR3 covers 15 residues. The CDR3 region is CSALRRTGGPSEQYF. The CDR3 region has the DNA TGCAGTGCACTCAGGAGGACAGGGGGCCCCTCGGAGCAGTACTTC.

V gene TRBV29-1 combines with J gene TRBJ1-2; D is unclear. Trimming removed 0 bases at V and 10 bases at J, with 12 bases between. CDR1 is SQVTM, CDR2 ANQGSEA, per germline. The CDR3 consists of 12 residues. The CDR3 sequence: CSVEDLGWDYTF. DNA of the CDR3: TGCAGCGTTGAAGATTTAGGGTGGGACTACACCTTC.

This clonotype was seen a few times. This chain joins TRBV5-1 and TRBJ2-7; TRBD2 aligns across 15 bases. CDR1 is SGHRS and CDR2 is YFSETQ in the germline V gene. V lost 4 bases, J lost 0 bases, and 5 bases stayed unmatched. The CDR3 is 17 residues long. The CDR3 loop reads CASSIGTSGRTSYEQYF. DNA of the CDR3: TGCGCCAGCAGCATAGGGACTAGCGGGAGGACCTCCTACGAGCAGTACTTC.

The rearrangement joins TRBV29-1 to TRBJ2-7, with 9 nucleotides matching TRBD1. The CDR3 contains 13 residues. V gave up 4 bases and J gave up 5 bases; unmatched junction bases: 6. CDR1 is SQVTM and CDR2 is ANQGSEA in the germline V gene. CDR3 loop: CSVVGTGIHEQYF. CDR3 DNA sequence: TGCAGCGTTGTAGGGACAGGGATACACGAGCAGTACTTC.

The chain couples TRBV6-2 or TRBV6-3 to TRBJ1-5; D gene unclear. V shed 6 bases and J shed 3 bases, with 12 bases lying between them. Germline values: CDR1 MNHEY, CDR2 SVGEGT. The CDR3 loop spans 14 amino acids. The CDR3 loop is CASRNGPSNQPQHF. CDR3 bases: TGTGCCAGCAGAAACGGGCCTTCCAATCAGCCCCAGCATTTT.

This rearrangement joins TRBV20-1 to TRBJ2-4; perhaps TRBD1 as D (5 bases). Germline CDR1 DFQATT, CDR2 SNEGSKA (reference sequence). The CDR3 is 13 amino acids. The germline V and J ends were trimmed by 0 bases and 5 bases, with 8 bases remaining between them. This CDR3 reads CSARDLRENIQYF. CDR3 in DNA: TGCAGTGCTAGAGATCTCAGGGAAAACATTCAGTACTTC.

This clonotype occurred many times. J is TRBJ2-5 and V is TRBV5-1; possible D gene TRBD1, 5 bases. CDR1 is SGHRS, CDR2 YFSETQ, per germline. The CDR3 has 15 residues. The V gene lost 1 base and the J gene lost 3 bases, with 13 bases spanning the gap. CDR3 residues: CASSLTGHLEETQYF. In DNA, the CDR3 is TGCGCCAGCAGCTTGACAGGACACCTCGAAGAGACCCAGTACTTC.

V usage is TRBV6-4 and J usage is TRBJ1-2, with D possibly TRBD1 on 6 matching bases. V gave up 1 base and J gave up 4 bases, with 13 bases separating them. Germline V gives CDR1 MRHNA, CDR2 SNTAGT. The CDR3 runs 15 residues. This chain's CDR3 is CASSDYPGAPYGYTF. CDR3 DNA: TGTGCCAGCAGTGACTATCCGGGGGCGCCCTATGGCTACACCTTC.

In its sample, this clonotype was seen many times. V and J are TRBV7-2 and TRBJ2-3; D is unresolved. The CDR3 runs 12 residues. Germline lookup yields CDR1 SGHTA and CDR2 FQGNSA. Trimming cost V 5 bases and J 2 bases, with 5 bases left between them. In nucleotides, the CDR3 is TGTGCCAGCAGCGAATTCACAGATACGCAGTATTTT. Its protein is CASSEFTDTQYF.

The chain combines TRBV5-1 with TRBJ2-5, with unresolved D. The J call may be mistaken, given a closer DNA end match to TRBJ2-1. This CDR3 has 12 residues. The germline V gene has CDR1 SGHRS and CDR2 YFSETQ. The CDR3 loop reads CASSLDTWEQFF. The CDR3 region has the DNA TGCGCCAGCAGCTTAGATACTTGGGAGCAGTTCTTC.

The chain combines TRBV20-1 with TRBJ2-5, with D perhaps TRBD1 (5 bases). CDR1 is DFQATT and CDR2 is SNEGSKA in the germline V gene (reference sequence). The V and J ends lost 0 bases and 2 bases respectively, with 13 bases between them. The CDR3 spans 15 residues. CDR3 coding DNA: TGCAGTGCTAGAGATTGGTTCAGGGAACAAGAGACCCAGTACTTC. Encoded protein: CSARDWFREQETQYF.

CDR3 DNA: TGTGCCAGCAGTTTAAGCGAGAGGGCTATAGATACGCAGTATTTT. Translated, it gives CASSLSERAIDTQYF. The chain employs TRBV27 and TRBJ2-3; a possible D gene is TRBD2 (5 bases). V lost 2 bases and J lost 5, with 14 bases in between. In germline, CDR1 is MNHEY, CDR2 SMNVEV (reference sequence). CDR3 length: 15 residues.

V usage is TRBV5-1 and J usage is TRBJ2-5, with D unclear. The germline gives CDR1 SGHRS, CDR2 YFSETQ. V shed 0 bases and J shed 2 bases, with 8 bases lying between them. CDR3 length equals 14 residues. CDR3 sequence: CASSLVQIQETQYF. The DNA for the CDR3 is TGCGCCAGCAGCTTGGTCCAGATTCAAGAGACCCAGTACTTC.

The CDR3 sequence: CASSSLGFSAGQETQYF. The DNA for the CDR3 is TGTGCCAGCAGCAGCCTCGGGTTTAGCGCAGGTCAAGAGACCCAGTACTTC. The rearrangement links TRBV28 to TRBJ2-5; D may be TRBD2 (5 bases). The CDR3 extends over 17 amino acids. V was trimmed by 6 bases and J by 2 bases, leaving 22 bases between them. The germline V gene encodes CDR1 MDHEN and CDR2 SYDVKM.

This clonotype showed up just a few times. Written as DNA, the CDR3 is TGTGCCAGCAGTGCGGCTAGCGGAGGACCATCCCCTGGGGCCAACGTCCTGACTTTC. Amino acids: CASSAASGGPSPGANVLTF. The chain recombines TRBV6-2 or TRBV6-3 with TRBJ2-6, with 7 positions matching TRBD2. Germline loops: CDR1 MNHEY, CDR2 SVGEGT. The ends lost 5 bases at V and 2 bases at J; junction bases unmatched: 15. The CDR3 sequence is 19 residues long.

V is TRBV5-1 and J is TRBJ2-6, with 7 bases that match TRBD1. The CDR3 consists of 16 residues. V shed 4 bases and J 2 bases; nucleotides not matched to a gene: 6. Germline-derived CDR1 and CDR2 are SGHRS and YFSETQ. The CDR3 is CASSTGASTGANVLTF. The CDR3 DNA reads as TGCGCCAGCAGCACAGGGGCGAGCACTGGGGCCAACGTCCTGACTTTC.

CDR3 region: CSAREPGQDSSYEQYF. The CDR3 DNA is TGCAGTGCTAGGGAGCCTGGACAGGACAGCTCCTACGAGCAGTACTTC. The V call is TRBV20-1, the J call TRBJ2-7, with TRBD1 identical over 7 bases. V was pared by 3 bases and J by 0 bases, with 11 bases of the junction left unmatched. This CDR3 region has 16 residues. Germline V gives CDR1 DFQATT, CDR2 SNEGSKA (reference sequence).

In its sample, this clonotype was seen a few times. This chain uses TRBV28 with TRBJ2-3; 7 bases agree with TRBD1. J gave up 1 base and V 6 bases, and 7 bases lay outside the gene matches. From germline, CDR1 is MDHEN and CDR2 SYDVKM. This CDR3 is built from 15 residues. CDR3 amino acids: CASSPTGTGTDTQYF. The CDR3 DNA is TGTGCCAGCAGCCCAACCGGGACAGGCACAGATACGCAGTATTTT.

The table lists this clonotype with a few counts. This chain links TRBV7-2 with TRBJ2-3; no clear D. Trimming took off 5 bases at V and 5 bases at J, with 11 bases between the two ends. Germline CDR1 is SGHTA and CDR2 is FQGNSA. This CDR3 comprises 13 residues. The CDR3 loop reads CASSPQRIDTQYF. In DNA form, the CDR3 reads TGTGCCAGCAGCCCCCAGCGTATAGATACGCAGTATTTT.